The clone carrying this T cell receptor beta chain was seen a few times. This entry is derived from a study of response to subunit inactivated influenza vaccine. TCRdb reprocessed the RT-PCR reads via MiXCR and lists one record per CDR3 protein. The sample records around 570,000 distinct CDR3 sequences, 11% being singletons. Deletions cut 0 bases from V and 12 bases from J, with 18 bases between. The CDR3 is 14 residues long. Germline values: CDR1 DFQATT, CDR2 SNEGSKA (reference sequence). Separately, the same data were catalogued under a study of T cells expressing NK-cell markers. As that report states: In generating TCR beta cDNA, 5'RACE template switching with UMIs was used.

Sequencing used PBMCs from blood, obtained on the day of vaccination. The source is a man aged 45-60 years who received an inactivated influenza vaccine. V gene TRBV20-1 combines with J gene TRBJ2-1, with a tentative D call TRBD2 (6 bases). The CDR3 sequence: CSARDPGLDLGQFF. The CDR3 coding sequence is TGCAGTGCTAGAGATCCGGGACTCGATTTGGGGCAGTTCTTC.